Listed below are T cell receptor beta chains from one sample, sequenced in a study of OX40 agonist ivuxolimab in advanced cancers. Clones were read by immunoSEQ multiplex PCR, and TCRdb kept only the in-frame ones, dropping some. The data show 90,000 to 100,000 clones, more than 85% seen once. The sequences come from CD4+ or CD8+ T cells sorted from blood, collected in a trial of the OX40 agonist ivuxolimab. These receptors came from an adult with an advanced solid tumor such as melanoma, head and neck, liver or kidney cancer. Both conserved end residues are trimmed from each CDR3. Size is omitted from some rows. Given values are once, few, many or a class for expanded clones.

j_gene | len | v_gene | abundance | CDR3aa
TRBJ2-5 | 12 | TRBV7-2 | - | ASSFGGSQETQY
TRBJ2-7 | 13 | TRBV11-2 | - | ASSSGWDSVIEQY
TRBJ2-5 | 11 | TRBV7-3 | once | ASSLGIQETQY
TRBJ2-7 | 14 | TRBV5-5 | - | ASSLGLAGDFYEQY
TRBJ2-2 | 12 | TRBV4-1 | once | ASKPAGETGELF
TRBJ2-1 | 14 | TRBV14 | - | ASSSHGSSGYNEQF
TRBJ2-3 | 13 | TRBV4-2 | - | ASSQDEGGADTQY
TRBJ1-6 | 11 | TRBV6-6 | once | ASGDTLNSPLH
TRBJ1-5 | 10 | TRBV27 | - | ASPGGNQPQH
TRBJ1-2 | 10 | TRBV28 | - | ASSLSRYGYT
TRBJ2-7 | 12 | TRBV28 | - | ASREFQAGEEQY
TRBJ1-5 | 13 | TRBV11-2 | once | ASSLGGYSNQPQH
TRBJ1-2 | 12 | TRBV18 | - | ASSPPVKLYGYT
TRBJ2-6 | 12 | TRBV4-3 | once | ASSQDHRENVLT
TRBJ2-5 | 12 | TRBV5-1 | - | ASRLQYSQETQY
TRBJ2-7 | 12 | TRBV28 | - | ASSLAGSYDEQY
TRBJ1-5 | 10 | TRBV7-9 | - | ASSFLHQPQH
TRBJ2-1 | 10 | TRBV2 | - | ASILLRGEQF
TRBJ2-2 | 12 | TRBV5-6 | - | ASSRDSYTGELF
TRBJ2-3 | 20 | TRBV28 | once | ASSSETNPTYTSGRGRDTQY
TRBJ2-2 | 15 | TRBV14 | - | ASSQPRTSGSPGELF
TRBJ1-5 | 15 | TRBV21-1 | - | ASRGGGRSRRNQPQH
TRBJ1-5 | 13 | TRBV6-1 | - | ASSDRARSNQPQH
TRBJ2-7 | 12 | TRBV2 | - | ASNRDSSSYEQY
TRBJ1-5 | 14 | TRBV18 | - | ASSPSATGGNQPQH
TRBJ2-1 | 9 | TRBV5-6 | - | ASSLNRGQF
TRBJ2-1 | 14 | TRBV19 | - | ASSLEAGLGYNEQF
TRBJ2-2 | 12 | TRBV5-1 | - | ASSAGTNTGELF
TRBJ2-3 | 13 | TRBV5-1 | - | ASSPTPVRTDTQY
TRBJ1-1 | 13 | TRBV2 | - | ASSGTGGMNTEAF
TRBJ1-1 | 14 | TRBV5-4 | - | ASSLGQGARNTEAF